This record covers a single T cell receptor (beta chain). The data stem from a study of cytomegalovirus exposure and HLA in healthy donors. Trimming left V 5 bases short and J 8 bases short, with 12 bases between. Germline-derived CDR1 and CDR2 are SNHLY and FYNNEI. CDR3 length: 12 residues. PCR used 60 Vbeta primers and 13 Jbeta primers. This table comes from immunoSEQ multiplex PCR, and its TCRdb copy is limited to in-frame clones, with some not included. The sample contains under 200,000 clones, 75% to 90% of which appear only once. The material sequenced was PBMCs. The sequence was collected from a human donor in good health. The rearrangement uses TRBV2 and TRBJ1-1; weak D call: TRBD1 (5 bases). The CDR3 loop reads CASSLGAGEAFF. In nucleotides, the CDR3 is TGTGCCAGCAGTCTAGGGGCAGGGGAAGCTTTCTTT.